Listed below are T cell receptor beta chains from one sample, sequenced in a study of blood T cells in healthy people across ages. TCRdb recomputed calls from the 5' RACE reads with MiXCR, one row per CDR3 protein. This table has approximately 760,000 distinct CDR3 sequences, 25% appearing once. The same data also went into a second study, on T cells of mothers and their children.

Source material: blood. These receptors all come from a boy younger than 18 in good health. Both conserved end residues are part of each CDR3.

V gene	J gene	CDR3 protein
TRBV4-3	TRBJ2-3	CASSQVSSGSTDTQYF
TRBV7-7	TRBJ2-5	CASSPSPVAGTGAQYF
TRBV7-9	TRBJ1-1	CASWDGGAEAFF
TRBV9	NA	CASSGGQGASYEQYF
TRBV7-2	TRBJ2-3	CASSLLSSHTDTQYF
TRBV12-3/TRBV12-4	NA	CASSPGQFEQFF
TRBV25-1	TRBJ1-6	CASSDPQPPSNSPLHF
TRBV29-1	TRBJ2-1	CSALPMENEQLF
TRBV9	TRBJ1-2	CASSAPPGNYGYTF
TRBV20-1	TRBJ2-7	CSARRGAGNYEQYF
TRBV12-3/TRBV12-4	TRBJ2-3	CASSPTSGSTDAQYF
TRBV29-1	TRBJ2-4	CSVEGVDAKNIQYF
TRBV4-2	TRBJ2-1	CASSQDYSGDNEQFF
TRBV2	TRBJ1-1	CASSGQAGTEAFF
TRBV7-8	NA	CASSLDSIRDISSYNEQFF
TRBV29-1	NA	CSVEVWELTGKGNEQFF
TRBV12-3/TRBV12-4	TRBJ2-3	CASSLDLSTDTQYF
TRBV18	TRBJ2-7	CASSLTDRTSYEQYF
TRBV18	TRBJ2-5	CASAEADRALQETQYF
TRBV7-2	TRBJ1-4	CASSLEGQGHEKLFF
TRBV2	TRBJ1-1	CASSEVTVRGTNTEAFF
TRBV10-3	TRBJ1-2	CAINTQGDGYTF
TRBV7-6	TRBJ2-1	CASSLAKLTGGEQFF
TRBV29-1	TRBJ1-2	CSVEDSHGYTF
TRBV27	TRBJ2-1	CASSLYLAGGPPYNEQFF
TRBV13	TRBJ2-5	CASSSTDGTSQETQYF
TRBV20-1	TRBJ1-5	CSASEGSNQPQHF
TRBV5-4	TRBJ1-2	CASSFSPSNYGYTF
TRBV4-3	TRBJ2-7	CASSQSFPGQGFYEQYF
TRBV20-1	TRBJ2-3	CSANPRGRYTDTQYF
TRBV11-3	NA	CASSLGGGNSYEQYF
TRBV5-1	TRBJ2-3	CASSLARADTQYF
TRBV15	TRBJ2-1	CATSRVSSGEQFF
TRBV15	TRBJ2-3	CATSGDAASTDTQYF
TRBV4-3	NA	CASSTWRGPYEQYF
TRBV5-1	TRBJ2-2	CASSLEGQDGDTGELFF
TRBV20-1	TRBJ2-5	CSARDQRGEAETQYF
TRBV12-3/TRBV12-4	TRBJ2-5	CASSSGQGSREYF
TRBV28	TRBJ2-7	CASSPGQGVGYEQYF
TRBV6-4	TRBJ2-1	CASSATSGSFKGYEQFF
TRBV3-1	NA	CASSQRYEQFF